These T cell receptor beta chains were read from a single sample in a study of blood T cell repertoires in COVID-19. Generated by immunoSEQ multiplex PCR, the TCRdb table keeps only in-frame clones and is missing some. Among almost 250,000 clones listed, approximately 90% were seen once. The sequenced material came from PBMCs or T cells enriched from blood (not recorded which). These receptors were obtained from a woman aged 25-40 years who had recovered from COVID-19. Each CDR3 is given with its conserved first and last residue. A D gene is named only where the DNA matches it firmly. Size is stated for part of the rows, as once, few or many counts, or as a class when the clone is expanded.

j_gene: TRBJ1-1
abundance: NA
v_gene: TRBV27
len: 13
d_gene: NA
CDR3aa: CASGPGTSTTAFF
CDR3nt: TGTGCCAGCGGTCCCGGGACAAGCACGACGGCTTTCTTT

j_gene: TRBJ1-2
abundance: NA
v_gene: TRBV19
len: 17
d_gene: TRBD1
CDR3aa: CASSILPGDSLYYGYTF
CDR3nt: TGTGCCAGTAGTATCCTTCCAGGGGACAGCCTATACTATGGCTACACCTTC

j_gene: TRBJ2-7
abundance: NA
v_gene: TRBV11-2
len: 13
d_gene: TRBD2
CDR3aa: CASSPGLVNEQYF
CDR3nt: TGTGCCAGCAGCCCCGGACTAGTCAACGAGCAGTACTTC

j_gene: TRBJ2-7
abundance: NA
v_gene: TRBV7-2
len: 14
d_gene: TRBD2
CDR3aa: CASSHSGRDYEQYF
CDR3nt: TGTGCCAGCAGCCATAGCGGGAGAGACTACGAGCAGTACTTC

j_gene: TRBJ1-5
abundance: NA
v_gene: TRBV24-1
len: 15
d_gene: TRBD1
CDR3aa: CATSTGQGAGQPQHF
CDR3nt: TGTGCCACCAGCACGGGACAGGGGGCCGGTCAGCCCCAGCATTTT

j_gene: TRBJ2-7
abundance: NA
v_gene: TRBV14
len: 16
d_gene: TRBD2
CDR3aa: CASSHGGLAGYYEQYF
CDR3nt: TGTGCCAGCAGCCATGGAGGACTAGCGGGATATTACGAGCAGTACTTC

j_gene: TRBJ1-1
abundance: NA
v_gene: TRBV30
len: 14
d_gene: NA
CDR3aa: CAWSLAGTNTEAFF
CDR3nt: TGTGCCTGGAGTCTAGCGGGAACGAACACTGAAGCTTTCTTT

j_gene: TRBJ1-2
abundance: NA
v_gene: TRBV28
len: 15
d_gene: NA
CDR3aa: CASLAGTGRPYGYTF
CDR3nt: TGTGCCAGCTTAGCAGGAACAGGGCGGCCCTATGGCTACACCTTC

j_gene: TRBJ2-2
abundance: NA
v_gene: TRBV18
len: 16
d_gene: NA
CDR3aa: CASSPIQPPGTGELFF
CDR3nt: TGTGCCAGCTCCCCAATTCAACCCCCCGGCACCGGGGAGCTGTTTTTT

j_gene: TRBJ1-4
abundance: NA
v_gene: TRBV28
len: 15
d_gene: TRBD1
CDR3aa: CASSLRGQINEKLFF
CDR3nt: TGTGCCAGCAGCCTTCGGGGACAGATAAATGAAAAACTGTTTTTT

j_gene: TRBJ1-2
abundance: once
v_gene: TRBV7-9
len: 16
d_gene: TRBD1
CDR3aa: CASSLYQTGGLNGYTF
CDR3nt: TGTGCCAGCAGCTTATACCAGACAGGGGGTCTGAATGGCTACACCTTC

j_gene: TRBJ1-1
abundance: NA
v_gene: TRBV11-3
len: 14
d_gene: NA
CDR3aa: CASSLDQTTHEAFF
CDR3nt: TGTGCCAGCAGCTTAGATCAAACCACACATGAAGCTTTCTTT

j_gene: TRBJ2-2
abundance: NA
v_gene: TRBV7-9
len: 13
d_gene: NA
CDR3aa: CASSPSNTGELFF
CDR3nt: TGTGCCAGCAGCCCGAGTAACACCGGGGAGCTGTTTTTT

j_gene: TRBJ1-5
abundance: NA
v_gene: TRBV7-9
len: 14
d_gene: NA
CDR3aa: CASSVGTVNQPQHF
CDR3nt: TGTGCCAGCAGCGTCGGGACTGTGAATCAGCCCCAGCATTTT

j_gene: TRBJ1-2
abundance: NA
v_gene: TRBV28
len: 15
d_gene: TRBD1
CDR3aa: CALRPRRTGADGYTF
CDR3nt: TGTGCCCTGCGGCCACGCCGGACAGGGGCGGATGGCTACACCTTC

j_gene: TRBJ1-6
abundance: NA
v_gene: TRBV9
len: 14
d_gene: NA
CDR3aa: CASSVGARNSPLHF
CDR3nt: TGTGCCAGCAGCGTAGGGGCTCGGAATTCACCCCTCCACTTT

j_gene: TRBJ1-2
abundance: few
v_gene: TRBV10-2
len: 13
d_gene: NA
CDR3aa: CASSDALFRADTF
CDR3nt: TGCGCCAGCAGTGACGCCCTCTTCAGGGCTGACACCTTC

j_gene: TRBJ1-1
abundance: NA
v_gene: TRBV19
len: 15
d_gene: TRBD1
CDR3aa: CASSPGTGLNTEAFF
CDR3nt: TGTGCCAGTAGTCCCGGGACAGGTTTAAACACTGAAGCTTTCTTT

j_gene: TRBJ1-3
abundance: NA
v_gene: TRBV18
len: 16
d_gene: NA
CDR3aa: CASSPTQTSSGNTIYF
CDR3nt: TGTGCCAGCTCACCAACCCAGACATCCTCTGGAAACACCATATATTTT

j_gene: TRBJ2-7
abundance: few
v_gene: TRBV3-1/TRBV3-2
len: 14
d_gene: NA
CDR3aa: CASSQDATLSEQYF
CDR3nt: TGTGCCAGCAGCCAAGATGCTACCCTTTCCGAGCAGTACTTC

j_gene: TRBJ2-7
abundance: NA
v_gene: TRBV4-1
len: 17
d_gene: NA
CDR3aa: CASSQDIPALAVNEQYF
CDR3nt: TGCGCCAGCAGCCAAGACATCCCGGCCCTAGCAGTGAACGAGCAGTACTTC